Below, 10 T cell receptor beta chains from the same sample are listed, as sequenced in a study of T cells expressing NK-cell markers. Following a re-call of the 5' RACE reads, TCRdb has one entry per CDR3 protein and lacks DNA. The table lists over 150,000 distinct CDR3 sequences. The source material was blood T cells: a sorted CD56 or NKG2C T cell subset, CD4+ or CD8+ T cells, or bulk PBMC T cells (not recorded which). Receptors originate from a woman in her forties or fifties in good health.

V and J are TRBV30 and TRBJ2-3; the TCRdb call, TRBD2, lacks DNA for checking. This CDR3 contains 14 residues. Germline V lookup: CDR1 GTSNPN, CDR2 SVGIG (reference sequence). The CDR3 region is CAWTGGIGTDTQYF.

The genes are TRBV27 and TRBJ2-7; lacking DNA, the TRBD1 call made by TCRdb goes unchecked. The CDR3 totals 13 residues. Germline-derived CDR1 and CDR2 are MNHEY and SMNVEV (reference sequence). This CDR3 reads CASSLGAGDEQYF.

The rearrangement joins TRBV5-1 to TRBJ2-4. The CDR3 consists of 14 residues. CDR1 SGHRS and CDR2 YFSETQ come from the germline V gene. CDR3 sequence: CASSLGSGENIQYF.

The gene calls are TRBV7-9 and TRBJ2-3; TCRdb reports TRBD1, a call that lacks DNA to check it against. Per the germline V gene, CDR1 is SEHNR and CDR2 is FQNEAQ (reference sequence). This CDR3 spans 16 amino acids. The CDR3 here is CASSPPTGLVGDTQYF.

This rearrangement joins TRBV19 to TRBJ2-5; the D call of TRBD2 rests on TCRdb alone, since no DNA is present to check it. Looked up from germline, CDR1 is LNHDA and CDR2 is SQIVND (reference sequence). CDR3 length: 14 amino acids. The CDR3 is CASGIGGGGETQYF.

This sequence joins TRBV9 and TRBJ2-2; TCRdb proposes TRBD1, but this gene call is untestable without DNA. Germline-derived CDR1 and CDR2 are SGDLS and YYNGEE. CDR3 length equals 15 residues. CDR3 sequence: CASSAGQGYTGELFF.

V usage is TRBV12-3 or TRBV12-4 and J usage is TRBJ2-1; TCRdb selects TRBD2, and the lack of DNA leaves this call unchecked. CDR3 size: 16 residues. The CDR3 loop reads CASSRLAGARYNEQFF.

The chain employs TRBV4-1 and TRBJ2-1; TCRdb's D gene call, TRBD2, goes unchecked for lack of DNA. CDR1 is MGHRA, CDR2 YSYEKL, per germline. The CDR3 loop spans 18 amino acids. CDR3 sequence reads: CASSQEPPLAGGTNEQFF.

The chain carries TRBV4-1 and TRBJ1-6. Germline loops: CDR1 MGHRA, CDR2 YSYEKL. This CDR3 contains 16 residues. This CDR3 is CASTLSGENVNSPLHF.

V is TRBV4-1 and J is TRBJ2-1; the D call of TRBD2 rests on TCRdb alone, since no DNA is present to check it. Germline V gene data show CDR1 as MGHRA and CDR2 as YSYEKL. There are 16 residues in the CDR3. The CDR3 region is CASSQDPNSGYNEQFF.